This T cell receptor (beta chain) derives from a study of blood T cell repertoires in COVID-19. Germline V lookup: CDR1 SQVTM, CDR2 ANQGSEA. This CDR3 comprises 12 residues. V shed 3 bases and J shed 2 bases, with 8 bases lying between them. Sequencing was performed with immunoSEQ multiplex PCR; in TCRdb, only in-frame clones are kept and a portion is missing. The sample gives some 45,000 clones, more than 70% of which show up once; roughly three fifths is in the top ten. This clonotype was sampled from a man aged 70-80 years with acute or convalescent COVID-19. Sequences were obtained from peripheral blood. The chain couples TRBV29-1 to TRBJ2-7; D unclear. This CDR3 is CSVETNTYEQYF. CDR3 coding DNA: TGCAGCGTTGAGACAAACACCTACGAGCAGTACTTC.